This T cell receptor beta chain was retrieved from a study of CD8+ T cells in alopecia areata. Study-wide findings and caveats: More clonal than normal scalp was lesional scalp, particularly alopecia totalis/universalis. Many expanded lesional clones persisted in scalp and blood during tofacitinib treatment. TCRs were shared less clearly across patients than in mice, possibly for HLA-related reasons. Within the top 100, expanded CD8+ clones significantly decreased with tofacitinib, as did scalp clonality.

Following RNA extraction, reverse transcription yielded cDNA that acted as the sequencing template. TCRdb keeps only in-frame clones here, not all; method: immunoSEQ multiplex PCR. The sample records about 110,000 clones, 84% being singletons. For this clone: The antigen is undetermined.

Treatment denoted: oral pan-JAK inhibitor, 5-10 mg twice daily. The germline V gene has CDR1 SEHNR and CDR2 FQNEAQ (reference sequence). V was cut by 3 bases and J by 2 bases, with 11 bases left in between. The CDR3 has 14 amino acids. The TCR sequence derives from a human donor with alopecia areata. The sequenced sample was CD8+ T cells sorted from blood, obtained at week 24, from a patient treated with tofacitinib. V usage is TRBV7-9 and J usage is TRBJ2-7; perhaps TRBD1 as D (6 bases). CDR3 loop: CASSFGQLTYEQYF. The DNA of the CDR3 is TGTGCCAGCAGCTTCGGACAGTTGACCTACGAGCAGTACTTC.